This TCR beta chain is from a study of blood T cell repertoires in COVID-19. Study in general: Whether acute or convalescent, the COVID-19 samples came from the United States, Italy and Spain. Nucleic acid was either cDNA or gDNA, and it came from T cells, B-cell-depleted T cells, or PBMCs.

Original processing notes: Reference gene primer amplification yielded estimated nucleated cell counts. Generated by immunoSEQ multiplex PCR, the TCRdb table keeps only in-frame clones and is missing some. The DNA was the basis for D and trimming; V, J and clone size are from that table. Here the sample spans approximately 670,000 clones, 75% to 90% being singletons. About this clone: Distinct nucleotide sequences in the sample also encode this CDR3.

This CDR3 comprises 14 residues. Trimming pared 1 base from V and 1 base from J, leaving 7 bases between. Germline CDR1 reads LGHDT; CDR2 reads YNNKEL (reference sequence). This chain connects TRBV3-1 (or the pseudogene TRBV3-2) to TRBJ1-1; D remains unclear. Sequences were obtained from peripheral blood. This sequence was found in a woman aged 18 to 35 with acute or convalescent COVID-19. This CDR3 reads CASSQVSGNTEAFF. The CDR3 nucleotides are TGTGCCAGCAGCCAAGTGTCCGGGAACACTGAAGCTTTCTTT.